These T cell receptor beta chains were read from a single sample in a study of cytomegalovirus exposure and HLA in healthy donors. This table comes from immunoSEQ multiplex PCR, and its TCRdb copy is limited to in-frame clones, with some not included. The data contain roughly 120,000 clones, around 66% of them singletons. Material: PBMCs. The receptors were sampled from a man aged 18 to 35 in good health and CMV-seropositive. Each CDR3 is given with its conserved first and last residue. D genes are given only for firm matches. The size of a clone is reported for some rows only, either as once, few or many, or as a class for expanded clones.

D gene	V gene	clone size	J gene	CDR3 protein	CDR3 DNA
NA	TRBV7-2	NA	TRBJ2-7	CASSLEAGAAYEQYF	TGTGCCAGCAGCTTAGAAGCAGGGGCGGCCTACGAGCAGTACTTC
NA	TRBV28	NA	TRBJ1-1	CASTPIGESTEAFF	TGTGCCAGCACCCCCATCGGGGAGTCCACTGAAGCTTTCTTT
NA	TRBV6-1	NA	TRBJ2-7	CASSGGRRSYEQYF	TGTGCCAGCAGTGGAGGAAGACGGTCCTACGAGCAGTACTTC
TRBD2	TRBV6-6	NA	TRBJ2-1	CASSTSGGAYNEQFF	TGTGCCAGCAGTACTAGCGGGGGGGCCTACAATGAGCAGTTCTTC
NA	TRBV5-6	NA	TRBJ2-7	CASSFAGTATYEQYF	TGTGCCAGCAGCTTTGCGGGGACAGCAACCTACGAGCAGTACTTC
TRBD1	TRBV5-6	NA	TRBJ2-3	CASSPGTAYTDTQYF	TGTGCCAGCAGCCCAGGGACAGCCTACACAGATACGCAGTATTTT
TRBD2	TRBV27	NA	TRBJ2-1	CASSRGTSVYNEQFF	TGTGCCAGCAGTCGAGGGACTAGCGTTTACAATGAGCAGTTCTTC
NA	TRBV6-6	few	TRBJ1-5	CASTSQDITNQPQHF	TGTGCCAGCACCTCGCAGGACATTACCAATCAGCCCCAGCATTTT
TRBD2	TRBV7-9	NA	TRBJ2-5	CASSPGLAGGPTETQYF	TGTGCCAGCAGCCCCGGACTAGCGGGGGGGCCGACGGAGACCCAGTACTTC
NA	TRBV28	NA	TRBJ1-1	CASSFGGVRNTEAFF	TGTGCCAGCAGTTTCGGTGGAGTTAGGAACACTGAAGCTTTCTTT
TRBD2	TRBV2	NA	TRBJ2-5	CASTRAGDWGETQYF	TGTGCCAGCACCAGAGCGGGAGATTGGGGGGAGACCCAGTACTTC
TRBD2	TRBV5-4	NA	TRBJ2-3	CASSPIAGPTDTQYF	TGTGCCAGCAGCCCGATAGCGGGGCCCACAGATACGCAGTATTTT
TRBD1	TRBV25-1	NA	TRBJ1-6	CASSEEWGTGVNSPLHF	TGTGCCAGCAGTGAAGAGTGGGGGACAGGGGTTAATTCACCCCTCCACTTT
NA	TRBV27	few	TRBJ2-7	CASSLRQGYYEQYF	TGTGCCAGCAGTTTGCGGCAGGGCTATTACGAGCAGTACTTC
NA	TRBV28	NA	TRBJ1-5	CASSHLLQDQPQHF	TGTGCCAGCAGTCACCTCTTACAGGATCAGCCCCAGCATTTT
TRBD2	TRBV5-6	NA	TRBJ2-5	CASSLGLAVAGTQYF	TGTGCCAGCAGCTTGGGTCTAGCGGTCGCGGGGACCCAGTACTTC
NA	TRBV2	NA	TRBJ2-3	CASSEGEWRREWDTQYF	TGTGCCAGCAGTGAAGGGGAGTGGCGGAGGGAGTGGGATACGCAGTATTTT
NA	TRBV28	NA	TRBJ2-3	CASSTAGITDTQYF	TGTGCCAGCAGTACCGCGGGGATCACAGATACGCAGTATTTT
NA	TRBV28	NA	TRBJ1-2	CASSFQTPGVSYGYTF	TGTGCCAGCAGTTTCCAAACCCCGGGGGTCTCGTATGGCTACACCTTC
NA	TRBV7-9	few	TRBJ1-1	CASSLRGTEAFF	TGTGCCAGCAGCTTAAGAGGGACTGAAGCTTTCTTT
TRBD1	TRBV27	NA	TRBJ1-6	CASSLSGQGRNSPLHF	TGTGCCAGCAGTTTATCGGGACAGGGTCGGAATTCACCCCTCCACTTT
NA	TRBV10-2	once	TRBJ1-6	CASSDSGDVDSPLHF	TGCGCCAGCAGTGATTCAGGGGATGTGGATTCACCCCTCCACTTT
NA	TRBV10-1	NA	TRBJ2-3	CASSDQGSTDTQYF	TGCGCCAGCAGTGACCAGGGGAGCACAGATACGCAGTATTTT
NA	TRBV7-9	few	TRBJ2-5	CASSSPVDGVETQYF	TGTGCCAGCAGCTCCCCCGTGGACGGGGTAGAGACCCAGTACTTC
NA	TRBV6-5	few	TRBJ1-1	CASRTGELNTEAFF	TGTGCCAGCAGAACCGGGGAGTTGAACACTGAAGCTTTCTTT
TRBD1	TRBV29-1	NA	TRBJ2-5	CGQTPGQGGETQYF	TGCGGCCAAACACCGGGACAGGGAGGGGAGACCCAGTACTTC
TRBD1	TRBV28	NA	TRBJ1-4	CASSGGGQENEKLFF	TGTGCCAGCAGCGGAGGGGGACAGGAAAATGAAAAACTGTTTTTT
TRBD1	TRBV7-9	NA	TRBJ2-2	CASSQDRETGELFF	TGTGCCAGCAGCCAGGACAGGGAAACCGGGGAGCTGTTTTTT
NA	TRBV29-1	few	TRBJ2-3	CSVVSDTQYF	TGCAGCGTTGTCTCGGATACGCAGTATTTT
NA	TRBV5-1	NA	TRBJ1-5	CASSREADQPQHF	TGCGCCAGCAGCCGGGAGGCGGATCAGCCCCAGCATTTT
NA	TRBV6-4	NA	TRBJ1-5	CASSDSGAGQPQHF	TGTGCCAGCAGTGACTCGGGGGCGGGTCAGCCCCAGCATTTT
NA	TRBV25-1	few	TRBJ2-2	CASKAGAGTGELFF	TGTGCCAGCAAGGCGGGGGCGGGTACCGGGGAGCTGTTTTTT
TRBD2	TRBV6-1	NA	TRBJ2-3	CASSESGGAADTQYF	TGTGCCAGCAGTGAATCGGGGGGGGCGGCAGATACGCAGTATTTT
TRBD1	TRBV7-3	NA	TRBJ2-1	CASSQGQVSYNEQFF	TGTGCCAGCAGCCAGGGACAGGTTTCCTACAATGAGCAGTTCTTC
NA	TRBV7-9	NA	TRBJ1-6	CASSLGAGASPLHF	TGTGCCAGCAGCTTAGGAGCAGGGGCTTCACCCCTCCACTTT
NA	TRBV5-6	NA	TRBJ2-5	CASSPPSRQARETQYF	TGTGCCAGCAGCCCGCCCTCTCGACAGGCCCGAGAGACCCAGTACTTC
TRBD2	TRBV6-1	NA	TRBJ2-1	CASSRLAEYNEQFF	TGTGCCAGCAGCAGACTAGCCGAATACAATGAGCAGTTCTTC
TRBD1	TRBV5-1	NA	TRBJ2-7	CASSLDGTGSYEQYF	TGCGCCAGCAGCTTGGATGGGACAGGCTCCTACGAGCAGTACTTC
TRBD1	TRBV5-1	NA	TRBJ1-1	CASSPAGGWTEAFF	TGCGCCAGCAGCCCGGCAGGGGGCTGGACTGAAGCTTTCTTT
TRBD1	TRBV10-1	NA	TRBJ1-1	CASSERTGGGNTEAFF	TGCGCCAGCAGTGAACGGACAGGGGGCGGAAACACTGAAGCTTTCTTT
TRBD1	TRBV7-9	NA	TRBJ2-5	CASSSGTDDNF	TGTGCCAGCAGCTCTGGGACAGATGATAACTTC
TRBD2	TRBV9	NA	TRBJ2-2	CASKFDGGSTGELFF	TGTGCCAGCAAGTTCGACGGGGGGTCCACCGGGGAGCTGTTTTTT
NA	TRBV7-9	few	TRBJ2-2	CASLYGDGELFF	TGTGCCAGCCTATACGGGGACGGGGAGCTGTTTTTT